This TCR beta chain was sequenced during a study of control samples from healthy donors and cancer patients. This CDR3 region has 13 residues. Trimming took 3 bases from V and 4 from J, leaving 9 bases between them. Germline loops: CDR1 SGHVS, CDR2 FNYEAQ. TCRdb's table, derived via immunoSEQ multiplex PCR, lists solely in-frame clones and lacks some. Of about 160,000 clones in the sample, less than 95% were seen once. The source material was PBMCs. This rearrangement joins TRBV7-6 to TRBJ1-1; possibly TRBD1 for D (5 bases). The TCR comes from a man aged 60 to 69 with colorectal cancer. The DNA of the CDR3 is TGTGCCAGCAGCTTGGACGGGGGCACTGAAGCTTTCTTT. This codes for CASSLDGGTEAFF.